This T cell receptor (beta chain) appears in the sequencing data of a study of CD8 T cells in cerebrospinal fluid in Alzheimer's disease. Each CDR3 protein gets one entry in TCRdb, which reprocessed the 10x single-cell sequencing reads and gives no DNA. Its clone listing holds more than 750 distinct CDR3 sequences. The CDR3 is 15 residues long. In germline, CDR1 is SGHTA, CDR2 FQGNSA. By frequency, this clonotype is large. This TCR came from a human donor with Parkinson's disease. Sequencing was performed on cerebrospinal fluid. The gene calls are TRBV7-2 and TRBJ1-5; TCRdb picks TRBD1, but there is no DNA to check that call. CDR3 amino acids: CASSLRTGGDQPQHF.